The 4 T cell receptor beta chains below come from one sample, sequenced in a study of cytomegalovirus exposure and HLA in healthy donors. Assay used: immunoSEQ multiplex PCR; TCRdb lists only in-frame clones, some missing. Altogether a few hundred thousand clones are present, roughly nine tenths being singletons, with the ten largest covering around 12%. The sequenced material came from PBMCs. These TCRs come from a man aged 18 to 35 in good health and CMV-seropositive.

This sequence joins TRBV10-3 and TRBJ2-7; D unresolved. The germline V and J ends were trimmed by 3 bases and 6 bases, with 18 bases remaining between them. Germline V lookup: CDR1 ENHRY, CDR2 SYGVKD. The CDR3 contains 15 residues. CDR3 loop: CAISEQFSSSLEQYF. DNA for the CDR3: TGTGCCATCAGTGAACAATTCTCTAGTTCTCTCGAGCAGTACTTC.

The chain joins TRBV19 to TRBJ2-1, with TRBD2 matching over 8 bases. The CDR3 sequence is 16 residues long. Trimming removed 5 bases from V and 0 bases from J; junction bases left unmatched: 6. CDR1 is LNHDA, CDR2 SQIVND, per germline (reference sequence). The CDR3 nucleotides read TGTGCCAGTAGTGCGGGGGGCCGGGGCTCCTACAATGAGCAGTTCTTC. Its translation is CASSAGGRGSYNEQFF.

The chain has TRBV9 and TRBJ1-5; D possibly corresponds to TRBD1 (5 bases). This CDR3 region has 11 residues. Germline-derived CDR1 and CDR2 are SGDLS and YYNGEE. V lost 4 bases and J 6 bases, leaving 5 bases between the germline ends. The CDR3 coding sequence is TGTGCCAGCAGCACAGGTCAGCCCCAGCATTTT. Its translation: CASSTGQPQHF.

This chain uses TRBV2 with TRBJ1-1, with unresolved D. CDR3 length: 14 amino acids. The germline V and J ends were trimmed by 0 bases and 1 base, with 6 bases remaining between them. The germline CDR1 and CDR2 sequences are SNHLY and FYNNEI. CDR3: CASSEAWGNTEAFF. The CDR3 nucleotides are TGTGCCAGCAGTGAAGCTTGGGGGAACACTGAAGCTTTCTTT. The full variable domain, in which reference TRBV2 and TRBJ1-1 provide the parts outside the CDR3, is EPEVTQTPSHQVTQMGQEVILRCVPISNHLYFYWYRQILGQKVEFLVSFYNNEISEKSEIFDDQFSVERPDGSNFTLKIRSTKLEDSAMYFCASSEAWGNTEAFFGQGTRLTVV.